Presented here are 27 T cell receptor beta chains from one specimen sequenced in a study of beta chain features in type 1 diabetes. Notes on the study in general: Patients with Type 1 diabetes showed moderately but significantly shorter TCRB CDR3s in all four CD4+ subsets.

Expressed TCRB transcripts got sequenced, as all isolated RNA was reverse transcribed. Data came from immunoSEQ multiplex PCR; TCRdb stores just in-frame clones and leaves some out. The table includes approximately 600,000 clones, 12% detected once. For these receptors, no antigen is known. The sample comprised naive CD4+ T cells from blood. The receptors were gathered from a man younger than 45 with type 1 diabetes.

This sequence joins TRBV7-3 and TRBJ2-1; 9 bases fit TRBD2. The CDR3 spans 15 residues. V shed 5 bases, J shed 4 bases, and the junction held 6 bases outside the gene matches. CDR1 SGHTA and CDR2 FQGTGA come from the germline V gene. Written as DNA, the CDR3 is TGTGCCAGCAGCCCTACTAGCGGGTCTTACAATGAGCAGTTCTTC. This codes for CASSPTSGSYNEQFF.

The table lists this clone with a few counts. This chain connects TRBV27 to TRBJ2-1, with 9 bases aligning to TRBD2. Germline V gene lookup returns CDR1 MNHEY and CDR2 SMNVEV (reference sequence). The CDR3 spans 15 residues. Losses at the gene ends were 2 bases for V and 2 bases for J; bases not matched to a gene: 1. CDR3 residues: CASSLLAGTYNEQFF. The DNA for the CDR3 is TGTGCCAGCAGTTTACTAGCGGGAACCTACAATGAGCAGTTCTTC.

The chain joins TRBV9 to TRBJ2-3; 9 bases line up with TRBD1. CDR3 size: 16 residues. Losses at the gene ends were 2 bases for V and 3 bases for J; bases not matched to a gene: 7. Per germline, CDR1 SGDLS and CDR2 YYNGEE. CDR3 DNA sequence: TGTGCCAGCAGCGTCCGGACAGGGGATTATACAGATACGCAGTATTTT. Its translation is CASSVRTGDYTDTQYF.

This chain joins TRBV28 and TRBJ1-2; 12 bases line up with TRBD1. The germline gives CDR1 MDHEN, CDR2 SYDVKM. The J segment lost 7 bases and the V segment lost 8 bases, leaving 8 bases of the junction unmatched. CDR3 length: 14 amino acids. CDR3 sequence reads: CASVQGQGASGYTF. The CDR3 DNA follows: TGTGCCAGCGTACAGGGACAGGGGGCTTCTGGCTACACCTTC.

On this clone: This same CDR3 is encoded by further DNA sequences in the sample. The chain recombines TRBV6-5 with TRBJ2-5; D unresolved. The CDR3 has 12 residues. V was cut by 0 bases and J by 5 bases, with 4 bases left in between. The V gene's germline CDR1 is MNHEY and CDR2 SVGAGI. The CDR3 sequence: CASSYSRETQYF. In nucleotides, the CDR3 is TGTGCCAGCAGTTACTCACGGGAGACCCAGTACTTC.

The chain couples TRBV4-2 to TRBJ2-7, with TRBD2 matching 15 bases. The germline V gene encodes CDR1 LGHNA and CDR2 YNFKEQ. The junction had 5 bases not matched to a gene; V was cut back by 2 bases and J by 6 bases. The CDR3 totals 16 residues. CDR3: CASSQSGTSGGSEQYF. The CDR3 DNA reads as TGTGCCAGCAGCCAATCAGGGACTAGCGGGGGGAGCGAGCAGTACTTC.

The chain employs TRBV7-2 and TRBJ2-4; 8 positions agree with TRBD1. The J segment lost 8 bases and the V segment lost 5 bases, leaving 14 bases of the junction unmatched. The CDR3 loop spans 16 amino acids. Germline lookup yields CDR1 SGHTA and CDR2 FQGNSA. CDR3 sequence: CASSPRGGDRGYIQYF. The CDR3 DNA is TGTGCCAGCAGCCCAAGGGGAGGTGACAGGGGATACATTCAGTACTTC.

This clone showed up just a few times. The CDR3 coding sequence is TGTGCCAGCAGCTTGGGCCTAGCGGTACACAATGAGCAGTTCTTC. Translated, it gives CASSLGLAVHNEQFF. The chain carries TRBV5-4 and TRBJ2-1; 7 bases align to TRBD2. Trimming cost V 0 bases and J 5 bases; bases outside gene matches: 5. The CDR3 consists of 15 residues. The germline gives CDR1 SGHNT, CDR2 YYREEE (reference sequence).

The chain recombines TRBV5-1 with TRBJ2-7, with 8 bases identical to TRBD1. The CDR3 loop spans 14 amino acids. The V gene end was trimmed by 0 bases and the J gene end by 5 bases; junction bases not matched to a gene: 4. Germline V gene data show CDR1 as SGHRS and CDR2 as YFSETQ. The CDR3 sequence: CASSLGQGNHEQYF. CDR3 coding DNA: TGCGCCAGCAGCTTGGGACAGGGGAACCACGAGCAGTACTTC.

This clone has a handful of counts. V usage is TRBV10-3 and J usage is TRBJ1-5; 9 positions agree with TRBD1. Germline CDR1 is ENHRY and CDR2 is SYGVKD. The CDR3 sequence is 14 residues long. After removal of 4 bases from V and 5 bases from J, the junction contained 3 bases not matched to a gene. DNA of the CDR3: TGTGCCATCAGTGGGACAGGGGAAGATCAGCCCCAGCATTTT. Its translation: CAISGTGEDQPQHF.

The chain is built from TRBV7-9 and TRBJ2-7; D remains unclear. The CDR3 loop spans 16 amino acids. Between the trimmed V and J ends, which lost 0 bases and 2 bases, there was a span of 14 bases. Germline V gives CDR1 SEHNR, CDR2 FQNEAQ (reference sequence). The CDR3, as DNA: TGTGCCAGCAGCTTAGCCGGGTCTTCACTCACCTACGAGCAGTACTTC. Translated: CASSLAGSSLTYEQYF.

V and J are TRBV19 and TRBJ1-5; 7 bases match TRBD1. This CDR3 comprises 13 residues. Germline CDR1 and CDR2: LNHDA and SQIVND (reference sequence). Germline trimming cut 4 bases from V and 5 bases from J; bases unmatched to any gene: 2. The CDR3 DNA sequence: TGTGCCAGTAGTAGTCAGGGGGATCAGCCCCAGCATTTT. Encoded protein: CASSSQGDQPQHF.

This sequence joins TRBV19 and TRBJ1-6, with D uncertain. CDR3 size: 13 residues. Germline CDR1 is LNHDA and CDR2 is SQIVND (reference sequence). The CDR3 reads CADETPYNSPLHF. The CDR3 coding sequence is TGTGCAGACGAGACACCCTATAATTCACCCCTCCACTTT.

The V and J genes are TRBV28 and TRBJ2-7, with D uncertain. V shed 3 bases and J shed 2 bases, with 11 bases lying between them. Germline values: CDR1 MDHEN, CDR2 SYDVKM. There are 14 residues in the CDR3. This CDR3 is CASSLSDPTYEQYF. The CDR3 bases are TGTGCCAGCAGTTTGAGCGACCCAACCTACGAGCAGTACTTC.

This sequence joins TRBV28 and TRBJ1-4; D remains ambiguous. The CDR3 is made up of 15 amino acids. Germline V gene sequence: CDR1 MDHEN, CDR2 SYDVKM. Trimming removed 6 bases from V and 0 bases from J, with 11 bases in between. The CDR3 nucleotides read TGTGCCAGCAGCCCGGACGGAGCAACTAATGAAAAACTGTTTTTT. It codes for CASSPDGATNEKLFF.

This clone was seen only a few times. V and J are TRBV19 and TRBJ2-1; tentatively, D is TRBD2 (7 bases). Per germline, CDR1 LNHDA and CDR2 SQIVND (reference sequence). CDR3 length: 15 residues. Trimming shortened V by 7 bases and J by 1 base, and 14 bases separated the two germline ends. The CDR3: CASTDRGASYNEQFF. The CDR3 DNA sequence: TGTGCCAGTACTGATCGGGGGGCATCCTACAATGAGCAGTTCTTC.

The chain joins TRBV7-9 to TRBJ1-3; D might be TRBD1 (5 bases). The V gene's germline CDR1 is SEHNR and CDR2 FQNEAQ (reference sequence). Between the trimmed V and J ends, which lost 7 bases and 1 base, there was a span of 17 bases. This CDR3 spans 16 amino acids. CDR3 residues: CASKLDRLTSGNTIYF. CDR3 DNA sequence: TGTGCCAGCAAGCTAGACAGACTTACTTCTGGAAACACCATATATTTT.

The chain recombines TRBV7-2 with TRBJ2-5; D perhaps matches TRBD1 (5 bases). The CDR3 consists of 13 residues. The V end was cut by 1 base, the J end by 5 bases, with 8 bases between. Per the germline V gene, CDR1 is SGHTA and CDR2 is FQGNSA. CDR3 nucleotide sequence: TGTGCCAGCAGCTTAGGGACACTGGAGACCCAGTACTTC. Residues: CASSLGTLETQYF.

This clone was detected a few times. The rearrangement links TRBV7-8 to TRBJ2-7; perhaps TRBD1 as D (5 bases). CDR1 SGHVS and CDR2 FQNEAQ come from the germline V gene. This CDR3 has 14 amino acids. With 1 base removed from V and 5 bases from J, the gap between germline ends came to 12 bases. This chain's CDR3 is CASSLGGRADEQYF. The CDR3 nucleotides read TGTGCCAGCAGCTTAGGGGGCAGGGCCGACGAGCAGTACTTC.

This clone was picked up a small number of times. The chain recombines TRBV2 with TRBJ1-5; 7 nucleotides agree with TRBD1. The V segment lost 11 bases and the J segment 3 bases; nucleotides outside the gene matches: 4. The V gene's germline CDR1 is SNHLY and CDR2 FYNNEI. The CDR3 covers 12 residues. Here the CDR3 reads CAGGQDNQPQHF. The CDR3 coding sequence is TGTGCCGGAGGACAGGACAATCAGCCCCAGCATTTT. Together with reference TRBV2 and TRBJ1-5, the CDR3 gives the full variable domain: EPEVTQTPSHQVTQMGQEVILRCVPISNHLYFYWYRQILGQKVEFLVSFYNNEISEKSEIFDDQFSVERPDGSNFTLKIRSTKLEDSAMYFCAGGQDNQPQHFGDGTRLSIL.

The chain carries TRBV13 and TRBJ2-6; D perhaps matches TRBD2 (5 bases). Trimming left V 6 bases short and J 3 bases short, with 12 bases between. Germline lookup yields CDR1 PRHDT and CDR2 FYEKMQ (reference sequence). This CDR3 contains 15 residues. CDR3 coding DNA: TGTGCCAGCAGACGAGGGATCGGTGGGGCCAACGTCCTGACTTTC. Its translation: CASRRGIGGANVLTF.

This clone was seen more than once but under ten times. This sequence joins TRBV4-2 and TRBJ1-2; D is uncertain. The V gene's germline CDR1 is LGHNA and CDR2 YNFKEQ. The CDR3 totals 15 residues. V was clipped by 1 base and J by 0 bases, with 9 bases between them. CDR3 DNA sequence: TGTGCCAGCAGCCAAGTGGCAGGATCTAACTATGGCTACACCTTC. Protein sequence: CASSQVAGSNYGYTF.

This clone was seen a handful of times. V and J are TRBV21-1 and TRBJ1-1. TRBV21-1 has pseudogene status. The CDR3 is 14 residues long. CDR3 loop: CASSKMNCAAEAFF. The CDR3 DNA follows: TGTGCCAGCAGCAAAATGAATTGTGCGGCGGAAGCTTTCTTT.

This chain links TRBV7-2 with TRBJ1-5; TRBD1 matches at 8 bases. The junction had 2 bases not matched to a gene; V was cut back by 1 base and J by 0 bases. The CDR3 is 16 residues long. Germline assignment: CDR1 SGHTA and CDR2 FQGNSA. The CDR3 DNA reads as TGTGCCAGCAGCTTAGGCAGGGGGCTTAGCAATCAGCCCCAGCATTTT. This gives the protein CASSLGRGLSNQPQHF.

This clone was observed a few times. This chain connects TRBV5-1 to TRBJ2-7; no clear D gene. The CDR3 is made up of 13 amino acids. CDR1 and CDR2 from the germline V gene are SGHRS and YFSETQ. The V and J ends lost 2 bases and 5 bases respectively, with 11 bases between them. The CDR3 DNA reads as TGCGCCAGCAGCTTTGTTGGATCGAACGAGCAGTACTTC. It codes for CASSFVGSNEQYF.

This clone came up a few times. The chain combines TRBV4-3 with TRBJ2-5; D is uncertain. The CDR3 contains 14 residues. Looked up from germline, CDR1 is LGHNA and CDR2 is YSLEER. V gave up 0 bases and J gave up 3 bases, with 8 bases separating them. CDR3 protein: CASSQDFYEETQYF. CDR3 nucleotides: TGCGCCAGCAGCCAAGATTTCTACGAAGAGACCCAGTACTTC.

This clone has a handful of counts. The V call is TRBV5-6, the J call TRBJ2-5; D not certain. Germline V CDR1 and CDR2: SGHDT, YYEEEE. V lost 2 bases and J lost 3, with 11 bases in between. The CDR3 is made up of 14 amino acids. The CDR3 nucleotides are TGTGCCAGCAGCTTAGGGCTTAGGGAAGAGACCCAGTACTTC. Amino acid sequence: CASSLGLREETQYF.